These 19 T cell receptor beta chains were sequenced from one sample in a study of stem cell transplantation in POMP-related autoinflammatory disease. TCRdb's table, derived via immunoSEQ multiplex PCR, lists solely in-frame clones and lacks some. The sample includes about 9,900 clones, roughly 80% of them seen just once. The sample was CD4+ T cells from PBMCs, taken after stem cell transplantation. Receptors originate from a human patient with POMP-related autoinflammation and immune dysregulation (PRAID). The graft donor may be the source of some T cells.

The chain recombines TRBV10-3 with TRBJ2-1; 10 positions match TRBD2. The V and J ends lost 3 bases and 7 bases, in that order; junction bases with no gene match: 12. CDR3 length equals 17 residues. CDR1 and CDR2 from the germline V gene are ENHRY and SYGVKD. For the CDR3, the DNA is TGTGCCATCAGTGACAAGCATCGGGGACTAGCGTATAATGAGCAGTTCTTC. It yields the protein CAISDKHRGLAYNEQFF.

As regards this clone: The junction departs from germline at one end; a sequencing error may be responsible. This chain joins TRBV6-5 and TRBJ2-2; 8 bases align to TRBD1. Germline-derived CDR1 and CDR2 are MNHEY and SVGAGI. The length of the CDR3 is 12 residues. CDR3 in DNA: TGTGCCAGCAGGGGACAGGCCGGGGGGCTGTTTTTT. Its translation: CASRGQAGGLFF.

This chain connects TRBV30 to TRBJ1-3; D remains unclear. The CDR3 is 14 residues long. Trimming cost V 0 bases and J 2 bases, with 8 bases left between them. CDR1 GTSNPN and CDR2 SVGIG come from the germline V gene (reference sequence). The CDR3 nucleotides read TGTGCCTGGAGTGTATGGGGAGCTGGAAACACCATATATTTT. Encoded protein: CAWSVWGAGNTIYF. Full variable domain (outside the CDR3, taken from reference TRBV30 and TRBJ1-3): SQTIHQWPATLVQPVGSPLSLECTVEGTSNPNLYWYRQAAGRGLQLLFYSVGIGQISSEVPQNLSASRPQDRQFILSSKKLLLSDSGFYLCAWSVWGAGNTIYFGEGSWLTVV.

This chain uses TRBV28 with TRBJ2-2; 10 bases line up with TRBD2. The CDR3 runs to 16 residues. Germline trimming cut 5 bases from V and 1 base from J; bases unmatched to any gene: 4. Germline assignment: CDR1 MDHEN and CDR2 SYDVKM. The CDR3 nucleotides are TGTGCCAGCAGTCCCTTAGCGGGAGGGAACACCGGGGAGCTGTTTTTT. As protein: CASSPLAGGNTGELFF.

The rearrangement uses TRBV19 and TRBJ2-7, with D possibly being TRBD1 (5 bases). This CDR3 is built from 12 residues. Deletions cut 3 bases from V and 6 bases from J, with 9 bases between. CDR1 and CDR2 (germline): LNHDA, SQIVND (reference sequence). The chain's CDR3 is CASSIQGREQYF. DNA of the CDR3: TGTGCCAGTAGTATTCAGGGCCGCGAGCAGTACTTC.

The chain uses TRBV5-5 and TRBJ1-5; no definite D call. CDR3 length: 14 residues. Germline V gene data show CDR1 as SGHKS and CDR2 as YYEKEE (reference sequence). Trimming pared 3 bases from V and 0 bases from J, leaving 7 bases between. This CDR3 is CASSWSYSNQPQHF. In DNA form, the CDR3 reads TGTGCCAGCAGCTGGTCATATAGCAATCAGCCCCAGCATTTT.

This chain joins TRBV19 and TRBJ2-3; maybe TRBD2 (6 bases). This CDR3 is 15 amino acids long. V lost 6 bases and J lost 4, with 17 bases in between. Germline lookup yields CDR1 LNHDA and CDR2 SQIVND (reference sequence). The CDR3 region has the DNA TGTGCCAGTAGGCATCCCGGGAGAGCATCAGATACGCAGTATTTT. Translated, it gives CASRHPGRASDTQYF.

This chain's CDR3 is CAWSVLSSRQFF. The CDR3 region has the DNA TGTGCCTGGAGTGTATTATCATCTCGGCAGTTCTTC. This chain connects TRBV30 to TRBJ2-1, with D uncertain. Trimming shortened V by 0 bases and J by 12 bases, and 12 bases separated the two germline ends. Germline lookup yields CDR1 GTSNPN and CDR2 SVGIG (reference sequence). This CDR3 is 12 amino acids long.

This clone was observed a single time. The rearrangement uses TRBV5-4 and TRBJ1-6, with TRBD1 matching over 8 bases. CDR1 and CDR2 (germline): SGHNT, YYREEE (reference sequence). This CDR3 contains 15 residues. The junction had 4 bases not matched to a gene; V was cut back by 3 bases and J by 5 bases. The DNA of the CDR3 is TGTGCCAGCAGCTGGGGACAGGCGCATAATTCACCCCTCCACTTT. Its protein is CASSWGQAHNSPLHF.

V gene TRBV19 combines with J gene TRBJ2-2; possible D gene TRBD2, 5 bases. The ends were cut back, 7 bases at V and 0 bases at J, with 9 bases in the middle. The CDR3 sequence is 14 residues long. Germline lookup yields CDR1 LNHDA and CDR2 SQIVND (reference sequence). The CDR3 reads CASIRGPNTGELFF. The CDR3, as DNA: TGTGCCAGTATTCGGGGTCCGAACACCGGGGAGCTGTTTTTT. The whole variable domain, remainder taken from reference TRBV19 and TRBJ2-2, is DGGITQSPKYLFRKEGQNVTLSCEQNLNHDAMYWYRQDPGQGLRLIYYSQIVNDFQKGDIAEGYSVSREKKESFPLTVTSAQKNPTAFYLCASIRGPNTGELFFGEGSRLTVL.

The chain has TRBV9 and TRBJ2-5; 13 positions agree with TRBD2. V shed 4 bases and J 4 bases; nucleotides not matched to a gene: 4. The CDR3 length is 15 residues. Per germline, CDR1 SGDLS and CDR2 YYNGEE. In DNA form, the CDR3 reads TGTGCCAGCAGCTCACGGACTAGCGGGAGAGAGACCCAGTACTTC. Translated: CASSSRTSGRETQYF.

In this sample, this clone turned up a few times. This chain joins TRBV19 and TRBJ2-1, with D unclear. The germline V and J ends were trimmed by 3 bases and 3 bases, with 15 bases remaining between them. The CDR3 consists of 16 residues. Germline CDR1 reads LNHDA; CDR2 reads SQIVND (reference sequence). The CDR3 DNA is TGTGCCAGTAGTATGAGGCCCCGCACCAACTACAATGAGCAGTTCTTC. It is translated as CASSMRPRTNYNEQFF.

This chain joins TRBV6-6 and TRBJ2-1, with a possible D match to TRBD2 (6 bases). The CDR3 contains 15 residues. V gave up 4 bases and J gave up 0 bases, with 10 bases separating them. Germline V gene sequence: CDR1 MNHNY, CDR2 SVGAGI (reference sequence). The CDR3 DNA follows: TGTGCCAGCAGTTCTGGACTAAGCTCCTACAATGAGCAGTTCTTC. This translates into CASSSGLSSYNEQFF.

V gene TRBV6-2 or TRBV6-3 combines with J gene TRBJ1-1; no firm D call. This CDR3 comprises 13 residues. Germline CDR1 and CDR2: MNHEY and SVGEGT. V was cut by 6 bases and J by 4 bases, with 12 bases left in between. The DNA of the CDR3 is TGTGCCAGCAGCCCAGTTTTGGGCACTGAAGCTTTCTTT. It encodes CASSPVLGTEAFF.

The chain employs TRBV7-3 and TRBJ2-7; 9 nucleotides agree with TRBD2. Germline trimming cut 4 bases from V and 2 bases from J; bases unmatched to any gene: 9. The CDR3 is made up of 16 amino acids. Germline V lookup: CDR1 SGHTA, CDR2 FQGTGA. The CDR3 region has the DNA TGTGCCAGCAGCTCCGGGGCGGGAGGGCCCCCCTACGAGCAGTACTTC. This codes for CASSSGAGGPPYEQYF.

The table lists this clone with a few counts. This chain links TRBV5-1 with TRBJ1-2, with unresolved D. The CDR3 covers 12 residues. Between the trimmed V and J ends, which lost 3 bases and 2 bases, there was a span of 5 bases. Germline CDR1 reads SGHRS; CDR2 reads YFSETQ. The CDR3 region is CASSSTNYGYTF. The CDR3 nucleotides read TGCGCCAGCAGCTCGACCAACTATGGCTACACCTTC.

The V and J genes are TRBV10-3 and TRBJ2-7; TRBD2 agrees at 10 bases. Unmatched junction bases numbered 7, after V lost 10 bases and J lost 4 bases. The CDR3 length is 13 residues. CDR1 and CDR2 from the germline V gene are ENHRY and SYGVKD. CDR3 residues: CATGLAEIYEQYF. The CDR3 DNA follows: TGTGCCACCGGACTAGCGGAAATTTACGAGCAGTACTTC.

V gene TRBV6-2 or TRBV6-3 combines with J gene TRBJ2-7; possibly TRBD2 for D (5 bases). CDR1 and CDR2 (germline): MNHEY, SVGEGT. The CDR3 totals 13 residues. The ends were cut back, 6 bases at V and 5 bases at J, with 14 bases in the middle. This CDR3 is CASRYGLSNEQYF. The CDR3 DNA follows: TGTGCCAGCAGATACGGACTCTCAAACGAGCAGTACTTC.

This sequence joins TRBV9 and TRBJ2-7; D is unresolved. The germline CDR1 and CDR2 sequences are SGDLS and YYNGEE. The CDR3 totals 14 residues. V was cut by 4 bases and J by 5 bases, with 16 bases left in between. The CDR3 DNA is TGTGCCAGCAGCCCCCGTTGGGGTATGGACGAGCAGTACTTC. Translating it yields CASSPRWGMDEQYF.